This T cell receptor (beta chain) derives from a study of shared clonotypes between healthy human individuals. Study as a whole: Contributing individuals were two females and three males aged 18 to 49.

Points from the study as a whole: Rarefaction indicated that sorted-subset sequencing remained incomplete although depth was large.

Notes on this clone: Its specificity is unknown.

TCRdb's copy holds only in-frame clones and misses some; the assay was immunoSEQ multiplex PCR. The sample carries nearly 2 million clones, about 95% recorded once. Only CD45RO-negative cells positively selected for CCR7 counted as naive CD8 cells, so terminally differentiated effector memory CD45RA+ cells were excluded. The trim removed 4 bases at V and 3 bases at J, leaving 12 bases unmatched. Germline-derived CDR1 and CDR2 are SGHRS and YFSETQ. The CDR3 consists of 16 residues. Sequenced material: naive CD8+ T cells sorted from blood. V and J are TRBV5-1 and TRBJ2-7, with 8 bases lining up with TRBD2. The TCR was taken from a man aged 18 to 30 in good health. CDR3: CASSLGEAGDHYEQYF. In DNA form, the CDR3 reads TGCGCCAGCAGCCTAGGGGAAGCGGGGGACCACTACGAGCAGTACTTC.